This is a list of T cell receptor beta chains from one sample in a study of T cells in Graves' hyperthyroidism and ophthalmopathy. Via MiXCR, TCRdb re-called the multiplex PCR reads, giving one row per CDR3 protein. The sample shows 700,000 or so distinct CDR3 sequences, over 15% of them seen only once. The sequenced sample was blood. The origin of the receptors is a man between 18 and 29 years old with Graves' hyperthyroidism. Each CDR3 is given with its conserved first and last residue. The order of the fields is clone size, D gene, J gene, V gene, CDR3 DNA, CDR3 protein. D genes are given only for firm matches. Clone size appears in some rows only: once, few, many, or a class for an expanded clone.

many | TRBD2 | TRBJ2-1 | TRBV10-3 | TGTGCCATCAGTGGGCTGGGACTAGCCAAGAACAATGAGCAGTTCTTC | CAISGLGLAKNNEQFF
few | NA | TRBJ1-5 | TRBV15 | TGTGCCACCACCCCAAGGGGAGGGACTGGACAGCCCCAGCATTTT | CATTPRGGTGQPQHF
many | TRBD2 | TRBJ2-5 | TRBV27 | TGTGCCAGCAGTCTCGGGACTAGCGGGAATAGAGAGACCCAGTACTTC | CASSLGTSGNRETQYF
few | NA | TRBJ2-5 | TRBV18 | TGTGCCAGCTCAGACGTAAGGGAGACCCAGTACTTC | CASSDVRETQYF
many | NA | TRBJ1-1 | TRBV6-1 | TGTGCCAGCAGTGCAAATATGAACACTGAAGCTTTCTTT | CASSANMNTEAFF
few | TRBD2 | TRBJ2-7 | TRBV29-1 | TGCAGCGTTTGGGCTAGCGGGAGGATCCGAGAATACGAGCAGTACTTC | CSVWASGRIREYEQYF
few | NA | TRBJ2-2 | TRBV14 | TGTGCCAGCAGCCAAAGGCCACAGACAACCGGGGAGCTGTTTTTT | CASSQRPQTTGELFF
NA | TRBD1 | TRBJ1-2 | TRBV29-1 | TGCAGCGTATTGACAGGGTGGAGCTATGGCTACACCTTC | CSVLTGWSYGYTF
many | TRBD2 | TRBJ2-1 | TRBV28 | TGTGCCAGCAGTTCGTTAGCGGGCCCCAGCTCCTACAATGAGCAGTTCTTC | CASSSLAGPSSYNEQFF
many | NA | TRBJ1-1 | TRBV12-3/TRBV12-4 | TGTGCCAGCAGCTCCCCCTCGGGGGGGGCCAGCACTGAAGCTTTCTTT | CASSSPSGGASTEAFF
many | TRBD1 | TRBJ1-1 | TRBV11-2 | TGTGCCAGCAGCCCGAGGACAGGGGTGGACTACACTGAAGCTTTCTTT | CASSPRTGVDYTEAFF
NA | TRBD2 | TRBJ2-7 | TRBV5-1 | TGCGCCAGCAGCGGGACTAGCGGGAGTCTCGAGCAGTACTTC | CASSGTSGSLEQYF
many | TRBD2 | TRBJ2-7 | TRBV20-1 | TGCAGTGCTCAGGGACTAGCGGGTTCCTACGAGCAGTACTTC | CSAQGLAGSYEQYF
few | NA | TRBJ2-5 | TRBV10-1 | TGCGCCAGCAGTGAGATTGGGCTGAACTTC | CASSEIGLNF